The 21 T cell receptor beta chains given below trace back to one sample, sequenced in a study of shared clonotypes between healthy human individuals. Measured with immunoSEQ multiplex PCR; TCRdb has only the in-frame clones, and not every one. The table has about 670,000 clones, about two thirds seen once. The sample was memory CD4+ T cells sorted from blood. The sample's subset: CD45RA-negative fraction. Receptors originate from a woman aged 30 to 39 in good health.

The chain couples TRBV19 to TRBJ1-4; 9 positions match TRBD1. Germline V CDR1 and CDR2: LNHDA, SQIVND (reference sequence). The CDR3 is made up of 16 amino acids. With V trimmed by 6 bases and J by 4 bases, 9 bases remained unmatched. In nucleotides, the CDR3 is TGTGCCAGTAGATCCCCCCGACAGGGGGATAATGAAAAACTGTTTTTT. Its protein is CASRSPRQGDNEKLFF. The whole variable domain, filled in from reference TRBV19 and TRBJ1-4, reads DGGITQSPKYLFRKEGQNVTLSCEQNLNHDAMYWYRQDPGQGLRLIYYSQIVNDFQKGDIAEGYSVSREKKESFPLTVTSAQKNPTAFYLCASRSPRQGDNEKLFFGSGTQLSVL.

The chain joins TRBV27 to TRBJ2-1, with D uncertain. The CDR3 sequence is 13 residues long. The germline V gene has CDR1 MNHEY and CDR2 SMNVEV (reference sequence). Trimming removed 0 bases at V and 6 bases at J, with 6 bases between. CDR3 amino acids: CASSLSPFNEQFF. Written as DNA, the CDR3 is TGTGCCAGCAGTTTATCCCCCTTCAATGAGCAGTTCTTC.

V usage is TRBV6-5 and J usage is TRBJ1-2; no clear D. CDR1 MNHEY and CDR2 SVGAGI come from the germline V gene. CDR3 size: 13 residues. The V gene lost 6 bases and the J gene lost 2 bases, with 10 bases spanning the gap. The DNA for the CDR3 is TGTGCCAGCAGCAGAACAGTCAACTATGGCTACACCTTC. It codes for CASSRTVNYGYTF.

The chain links TRBV19 to TRBJ1-3; no reliable D call. This CDR3 region has 14 residues. The V gene's germline CDR1 is LNHDA and CDR2 SQIVND (reference sequence). V was cut by 4 bases and J by 2 bases, with 9 bases left in between. The CDR3 coding sequence is TGTGCCAGTAGTACGGAGGGAGCTGGAAACACCATATATTTT. Residues: CASSTEGAGNTIYF. The full variable domain, rest sourced from reference TRBV19 and TRBJ1-3, is DGGITQSPKYLFRKEGQNVTLSCEQNLNHDAMYWYRQDPGQGLRLIYYSQIVNDFQKGDIAEGYSVSREKKESFPLTVTSAQKNPTAFYLCASSTEGAGNTIYFGEGSWLTVV.

This rearrangement joins TRBV28 to TRBJ1-4; D is possibly TRBD1 (6 bases). V lost 4 bases and J 7 bases, leaving 19 bases between the germline ends. The germline V gene encodes CDR1 MDHEN and CDR2 SYDVKM. The CDR3 totals 16 residues. The DNA of the CDR3 is TGTGCCAGCAGTTCTCATCCACAGGGCCAGACTGAAAAACTGTTTTTT. Its translation is CASSSHPQGQTEKLFF.

The rearrangement uses TRBV27 and TRBJ2-2; the D is unclear. The length of the CDR3 is 16 residues. The V end lost 10 bases, the J end lost 0 bases, and 18 bases lay between the germline ends. CDR1 and CDR2 (germline): MNHEY, SMNVEV (reference sequence). The CDR3 loop reads CATRTYGTANTGELFF. In nucleotides, the CDR3 is TGTGCCACCAGGACCTACGGAACCGCGAACACCGGGGAGCTGTTTTTT.

This chain uses TRBV5-4 with TRBJ1-2; perhaps TRBD1 as D (6 bases). The germline V gene encodes CDR1 SGHNT and CDR2 YYREEE (reference sequence). The V end lost 0 bases, the J end lost 6 bases, and 9 bases lay between the germline ends. The CDR3 is 13 residues long. The CDR3 bases are TGTGCCAGCAGCTTGGCACAGGGAGATGGCTACACCTTC. Its translation: CASSLAQGDGYTF.

The gene calls are TRBV5-1 and TRBJ2-1, with D perhaps matching TRBD1 (6 bases). The CDR3 covers 14 residues. V gave up 0 bases and J gave up 7 bases, with 11 bases separating them. Per germline, CDR1 SGHRS and CDR2 YFSETQ. The CDR3 nucleotides are TGCGCCAGCAGCTTGGCATGGACAGAGAATGAGCAGTTCTTC. This translates into CASSLAWTENEQFF.

The chain is built from TRBV5-4 and TRBJ2-7; 10 nucleotides align to TRBD1. The CDR3 extends over 17 amino acids. The trim removed 2 bases at V and 0 bases at J, leaving 8 bases unmatched. Germline values: CDR1 SGHNT, CDR2 YYREEE (reference sequence). CDR3 amino acids: CASSFSGQGGSSYEQYF. The CDR3 DNA reads as TGTGCCAGCAGCTTTTCTGGACAGGGGGGGAGCTCCTACGAGCAGTACTTC.

The genes are TRBV7-8 and TRBJ2-3; 11 bases agree with TRBD2. Trimming cost V 3 bases and J 0 bases; bases outside gene matches: 5. The CDR3 length is 17 residues. Per the germline V gene, CDR1 is SGHVS and CDR2 is FQNEAQ. For the CDR3, the DNA is TGTGCCAGCAGCTTCATAGCGGGAGGGATTAGCACAGATACGCAGTATTTT. Translation gives CASSFIAGGISTDTQYF.

This clone was picked up a small number of times. Other DNA sequences in the sample encode the same CDR3. The CDR3 DNA reads as TGTGCCAGCAGCTTACAGGGACAAGAGACCCAGTACTTC. As protein: CASSLQGQETQYF. The chain has TRBV5-4 and TRBJ2-5; a possible D gene is TRBD1 (6 bases). Germline V gene sequence: CDR1 SGHNT, CDR2 YYREEE (reference sequence). This CDR3 has 13 residues. Trimming took off 2 bases at V and 2 bases at J, with 7 bases between the two ends.

The J gene is TRBJ2-7, the V gene TRBV19, with unresolved D. This CDR3 comprises 14 residues. V was clipped by 3 bases and J by 4 bases, with 13 bases between them. Germline assignment: CDR1 LNHDA and CDR2 SQIVND (reference sequence). Here the CDR3 DNA reads TGTGCCAGTAGTATGGCGCAGGCCCCTTACGAGCAGTACTTC. It encodes CASSMAQAPYEQYF.

The sample holds many counts of this clone. This chain joins TRBV28 and TRBJ2-7, with no clear D. The CDR3 spans 15 residues. CDR1 and CDR2 from the germline V gene are MDHEN and SYDVKM. V was cut by 5 bases and J by 0 bases, with 14 bases left in between. In DNA form, the CDR3 reads TGTGCCAGCAGTGCGACCGGACGGAGCTCCTACGAGCAGTACTTC. This encodes CASSATGRSSYEQYF.

This clone was seen repeatedly, ten times or more. V gene TRBV25-1 combines with J gene TRBJ2-3; tentatively, D is TRBD1 (6 bases). Germline V lookup: CDR1 MGHDK, CDR2 SYGVNS. Trimming took off 7 bases at V and 0 bases at J, with 14 bases between the two ends. The CDR3 extends over 15 amino acids. CDR3 nucleotides: TGTGCCAGCACCGGGACAAGTTATAGCACAGATACGCAGTATTTT. This gives the protein CASTGTSYSTDTQYF.

This clone appeared a single time. The J gene is TRBJ2-1, the V gene TRBV11-3; no clear D gene. This CDR3 has 14 residues. V was shortened by 5 bases and J by 4 bases, with 12 bases between the two germline ends. Germline V gene sequence: CDR1 SGHNT, CDR2 YENEEA. CDR3 amino acids: CASSPTDSYNEQFF. DNA of the CDR3: TGTGCCAGCAGCCCGACCGACTCGTACAATGAGCAGTTCTTC.

The chain uses TRBV28 and TRBJ2-5; D tentatively reads TRBD1 or TRBD2 (5 bases each). Germline loops: CDR1 MDHEN, CDR2 SYDVKM. The CDR3 sequence is 14 residues long. V was clipped by 2 bases and J by 2 bases, with 9 bases between them. The CDR3 DNA follows: TGTGCCAGCAGTTTAAAGGGGAGACAAGAGACCCAGTACTTC. This encodes CASSLKGRQETQYF.

The V gene is TRBV6-1, the J gene TRBJ1-1; D remains unclear. The length of the CDR3 is 16 residues. Germline V gene data show CDR1 as MNHNS and CDR2 as SASEGT. V lost 0 bases, J lost 1 base, and 12 bases lay in between. The CDR3 nucleotides read TGTGCCAGCAGTGAAGCGGCCCGGACGGCGAACACTGAAGCTTTCTTT. Its translation is CASSEAARTANTEAFF.

Of note for this clone: This sample also contains other DNA sequences that code for the same CDR3. The chain joins TRBV27 to TRBJ1-1; D gene ambiguous. The CDR3 length is 14 residues. Trimming stripped 5 bases from V and 0 bases from J, with 10 bases between. Germline loops: CDR1 MNHEY, CDR2 SMNVEV (reference sequence). In DNA form, the CDR3 reads TGTGCCAGCAGTCCGCGAACATTGAACACTGAAGCTTTCTTT. Protein: CASSPRTLNTEAFF.

The chain couples TRBV10-2 to TRBJ2-2, with TRBD1 matching 10 bases. V lost 8 bases and J lost 8; bases outside the gene matches: 8. CDR1 and CDR2 from the germline V gene are WSHSY and SAAADI. The CDR3 spans 14 residues. CDR3 protein: CASSGQGKGGELFF. The CDR3 DNA reads as TGCGCCAGCTCGGGACAGGGGAAGGGTGGGGAGCTGTTTTTT.

The rearrangement joins TRBV28 to TRBJ1-1; D gene uncertain. The CDR3 is made up of 13 amino acids. The V end lost 2 bases, the J end lost 0 bases, and 4 bases lay between the germline ends. In germline, CDR1 is MDHEN, CDR2 SYDVKM. Written as DNA, the CDR3 is TGTGCCAGCAGTTTAACCATGAACACTGAAGCTTTCTTT. Translated, it gives CASSLTMNTEAFF. The full variable domain, rest sourced from reference TRBV28 and TRBJ1-1, is DVKVTQSSRYLVKRTGEKVFLECVQDMDHENMFWYRQDPGLGLRLIYFSYDVKMKEKGDIPEGYSVSREKKERFSLILESASTNQTSMYLCASSLTMNTEAFFGQGTRLTVV.

Points on this clone: The same CDR3 arises from other DNA sequences in this sample as well. The V and J genes are TRBV28 and TRBJ1-2, with D unresolved. The germline gives CDR1 MDHEN, CDR2 SYDVKM. CDR3 length equals 13 residues. The V and J ends lost 3 bases and 2 bases respectively, with 7 bases between them. CDR3 DNA: TGTGCCAGCAGTTTCTCACGGAACTATGGCTACACCTTC. Protein: CASSFSRNYGYTF.